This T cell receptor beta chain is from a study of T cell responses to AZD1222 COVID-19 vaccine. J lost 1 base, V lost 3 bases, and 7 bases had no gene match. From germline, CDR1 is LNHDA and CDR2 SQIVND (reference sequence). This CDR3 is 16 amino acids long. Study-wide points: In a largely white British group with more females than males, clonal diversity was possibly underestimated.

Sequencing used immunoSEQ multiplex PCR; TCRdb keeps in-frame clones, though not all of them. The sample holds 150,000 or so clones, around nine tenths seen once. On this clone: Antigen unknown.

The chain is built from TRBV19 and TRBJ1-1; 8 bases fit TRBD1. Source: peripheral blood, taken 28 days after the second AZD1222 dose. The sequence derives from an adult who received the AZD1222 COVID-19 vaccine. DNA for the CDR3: TGTGCCAGTAGTATTCTGACAGGGGTATCGAACACTGAAGCTTTCTTT. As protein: CASSILTGVSNTEAFF.